Reported below is one TCR beta chain. Its antigen is unidentified. This sample is part of a study of T cell responses to AZD1222 COVID-19 vaccine. The CDR3 sequence is 14 residues long. Germline CDR1 reads SGHAT; CDR2 reads FQDESV (reference sequence). Trimming removed 0 bases from V and 4 bases from J, with 10 bases in between. Study-wide results and limits: Only a handful of AZD1222 recipients, several in all, had baseline seropositivity. Researchers took repertoire samples only after the peak T cell response had come.

Profiled with immunoSEQ multiplex PCR; TCRdb holds only in-frame clones, not every one. The data hold about 110,000 clones, with about 89% observed a single time. The chain has TRBV11-1 and TRBJ2-7, with a weak D call TRBD1 (6 bases). The TCR comes from an adult who received the AZD1222 COVID-19 vaccine. Sample: peripheral blood, taken 28 days after the second AZD1222 dose. CDR3 DNA: TGTGCCAGCAGCTTAGCCGCGACAGGTTACGAGCAGTACTTC. As protein: CASSLAATGYEQYF.